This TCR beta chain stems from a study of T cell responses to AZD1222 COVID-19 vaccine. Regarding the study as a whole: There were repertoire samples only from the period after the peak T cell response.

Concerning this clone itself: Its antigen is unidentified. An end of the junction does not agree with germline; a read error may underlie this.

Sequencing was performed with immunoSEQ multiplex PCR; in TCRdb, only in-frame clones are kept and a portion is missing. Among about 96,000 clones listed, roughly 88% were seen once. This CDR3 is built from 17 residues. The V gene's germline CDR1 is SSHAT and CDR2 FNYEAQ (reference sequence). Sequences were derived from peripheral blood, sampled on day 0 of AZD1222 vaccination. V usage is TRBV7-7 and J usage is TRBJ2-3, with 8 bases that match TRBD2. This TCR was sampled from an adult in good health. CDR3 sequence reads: CASSPIPSGSRMDTQYF. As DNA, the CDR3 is TGTGCTAGCAGCCCTATTCCGAGCGGGAGCCGCATGGATACGCAGTATTTT.